The T cell receptor (beta chain) under discussion was sequenced for a study of cytomegalovirus exposure and HLA in healthy donors. With 60 Vbeta and 13 Jbeta primers, the PCR was carried out. The table came from immunoSEQ multiplex PCR; TCRdb's copy has only in-frame clones and leaves some out. The table has around 80,000 clones, over 65% seen once. Findings of the study overall: Later analysis associated a missense DCLRE1C variant with TCR beta V- and J-gene trimming. CMV serostatus stood as the only immune exposure information on hand.

This CDR3 comprises 14 residues. The germline V gene has CDR1 MDHEN and CDR2 SYDVKM. The V segment lost 5 bases and the J segment 5 bases; nucleotides outside the gene matches: 3. On this clone: The antigen is unknown.

The clonotype was recovered from a man in his forties in good health and CMV-seropositive. Source material: PBMCs. V is TRBV28 and J is TRBJ1-4, with 9 bases lining up with TRBD1. CDR3 sequence: CASSLGQGNEKLFF. The CDR3 DNA reads as TGTGCCAGCAGTCTGGGACAGGGAAATGAAAAACTGTTTTTT.